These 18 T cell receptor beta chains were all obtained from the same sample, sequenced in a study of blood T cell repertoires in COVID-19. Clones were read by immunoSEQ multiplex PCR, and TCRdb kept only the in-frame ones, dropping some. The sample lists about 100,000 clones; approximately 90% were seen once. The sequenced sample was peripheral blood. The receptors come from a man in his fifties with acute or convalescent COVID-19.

CDR3 sequence (DNA): TGTGCCAGCAGTATTGATGGGGGGGGGCTCGGTCAGCCCCAGCATTTT. Protein: CASSIDGGGLGQPQHF. The chain has TRBV28 and TRBJ1-5; tentative D call: TRBD1 (6 bases). The CDR3 contains 16 residues. Trimming stripped 5 bases from V and 6 bases from J, with 20 bases between. CDR1 and CDR2 from the germline V gene are MDHEN and SYDVKM.

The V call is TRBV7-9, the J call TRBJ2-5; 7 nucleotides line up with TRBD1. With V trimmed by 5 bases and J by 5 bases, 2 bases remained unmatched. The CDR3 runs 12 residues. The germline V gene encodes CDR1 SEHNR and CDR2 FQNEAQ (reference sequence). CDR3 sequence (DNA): TGTGCCAGCAGCGACAGGGTTGAGACCCAGTACTTC. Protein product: CASSDRVETQYF. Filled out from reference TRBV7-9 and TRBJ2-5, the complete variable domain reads DTGVSQNPRHKITKRGQNVTFRCDPISEHNRLYWYRQTLGQGPEFLTYFQNEAQLEKSRLLSDRFSAERPKGSFSTLEIQRTEQGDSAMYLCASSDRVETQYFGPGTRLLVL.

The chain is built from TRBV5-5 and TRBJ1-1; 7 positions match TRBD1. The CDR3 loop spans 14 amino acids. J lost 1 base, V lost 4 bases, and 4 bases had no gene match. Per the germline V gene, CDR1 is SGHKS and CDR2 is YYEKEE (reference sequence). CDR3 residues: CASSLRGQNTEAFF. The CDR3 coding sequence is TGTGCCAGCAGCCTGAGGGGGCAGAACACTGAAGCTTTCTTT.

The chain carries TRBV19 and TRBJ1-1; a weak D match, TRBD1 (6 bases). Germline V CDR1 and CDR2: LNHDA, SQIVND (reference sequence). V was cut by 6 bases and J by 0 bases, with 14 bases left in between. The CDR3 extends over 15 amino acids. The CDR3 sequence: CASRSGDRLNTEAFF. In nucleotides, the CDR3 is TGTGCCAGTAGATCCGGTGACAGGCTGAACACTGAAGCTTTCTTT.

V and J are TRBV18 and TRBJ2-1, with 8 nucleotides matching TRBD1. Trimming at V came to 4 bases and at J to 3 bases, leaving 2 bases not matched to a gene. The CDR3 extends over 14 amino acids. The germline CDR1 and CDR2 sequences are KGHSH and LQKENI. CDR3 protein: CASSRGQDYNEQFF. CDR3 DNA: TGTGCCAGCTCACGGGGACAGGACTACAATGAGCAGTTCTTC.

The DNA of the CDR3 is TGTGCCAGCAGCCCAATCTACTCTAGCAATCAGCCCCAGCATTTT. Protein: CASSPIYSSNQPQHF. The rearrangement joins TRBV28 to TRBJ1-5; no definite D call. Germline V CDR1 and CDR2: MDHEN, SYDVKM. Trimming cost V 6 bases and J 0 bases, with 12 bases left between them. This CDR3 has 15 amino acids.

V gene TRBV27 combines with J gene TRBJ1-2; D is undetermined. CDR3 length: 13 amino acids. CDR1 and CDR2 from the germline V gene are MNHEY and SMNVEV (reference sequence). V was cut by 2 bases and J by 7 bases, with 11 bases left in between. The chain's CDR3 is CASSLHFSGGYTF. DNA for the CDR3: TGTGCCAGCAGTTTACACTTCTCGGGTGGCTACACCTTC.

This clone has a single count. In DNA, the CDR3 is TGCGCCAGCAGCTTGGCCCCAAGCCTTAACTACGAGCAGTACTTC. Translating it yields CASSLAPSLNYEQYF. The rearrangement uses TRBV5-1 and TRBJ2-7, with D hard to call. V shed 0 bases and J shed 3 bases, with 13 bases lying between them. The germline CDR1 and CDR2 sequences are SGHRS and YFSETQ. The CDR3 has 15 residues.

DNA of the CDR3: TGTGCCAGCAGTTGGGGGGGCGGCGCGTCGACCACAGATACGCAGTATTTT. This codes for CASSWGGGASTTDTQYF. The chain uses TRBV28 and TRBJ2-3, with D tentatively TRBD2 (7 bases). This CDR3 contains 17 residues. In germline, CDR1 is MDHEN, CDR2 SYDVKM. V lost 4 bases, J lost 2 bases, and 19 bases lay in between.

CDR3 sequence reads: CASSSRREWGTDTQYF. In DNA form, the CDR3 reads TGCGCCAGCAGCTCGAGAAGGGAGTGGGGCACAGATACGCAGTATTTT. V and J are TRBV4-1 and TRBJ2-3; a weak D match, TRBD2 (5 bases). Per the germline V gene, CDR1 is MGHRA and CDR2 is YSYEKL. This CDR3 region has 16 residues. The V end was cut by 5 bases, the J end by 1 base, with 16 bases between.

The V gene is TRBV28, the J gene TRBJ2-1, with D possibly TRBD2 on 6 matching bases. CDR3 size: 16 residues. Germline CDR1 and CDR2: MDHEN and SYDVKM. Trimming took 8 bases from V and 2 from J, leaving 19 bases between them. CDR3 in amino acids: CASRRRRGGTYNEQFF. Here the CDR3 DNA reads TGTGCCAGCCGCCGGAGGAGGGGAGGAACCTACAATGAGCAGTTCTTC.

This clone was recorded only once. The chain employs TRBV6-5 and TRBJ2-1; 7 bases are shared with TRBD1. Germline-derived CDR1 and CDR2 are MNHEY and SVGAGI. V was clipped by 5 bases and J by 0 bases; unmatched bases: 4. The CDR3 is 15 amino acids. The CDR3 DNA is TGTGCCAGCAGTAGGACAGGCGTCTCCTACAATGAGCAGTTCTTC. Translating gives CASSRTGVSYNEQFF.

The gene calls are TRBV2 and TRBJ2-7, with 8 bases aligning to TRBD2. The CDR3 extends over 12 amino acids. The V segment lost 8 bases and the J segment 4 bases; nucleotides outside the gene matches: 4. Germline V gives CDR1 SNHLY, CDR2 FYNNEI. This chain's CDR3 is CASRGGGYEQYF. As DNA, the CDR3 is TGTGCCAGCCGAGGCGGGGGGTACGAGCAGTACTTC. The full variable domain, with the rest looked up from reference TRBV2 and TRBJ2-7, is EPEVTQTPSHQVTQMGQEVILRCVPISNHLYFYWYRQILGQKVEFLVSFYNNEISEKSEIFDDQFSVERPDGSNFTLKIRSTKLEDSAMYFCASRGGGYEQYFGPGTRLTVT.

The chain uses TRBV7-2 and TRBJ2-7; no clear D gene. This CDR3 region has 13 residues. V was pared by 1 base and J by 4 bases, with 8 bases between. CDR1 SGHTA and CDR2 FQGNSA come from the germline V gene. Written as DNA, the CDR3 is TGTGCCAGCAGCTTAGGGGCATCTTACGAGCAGTACTTC. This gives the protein CASSLGASYEQYF.

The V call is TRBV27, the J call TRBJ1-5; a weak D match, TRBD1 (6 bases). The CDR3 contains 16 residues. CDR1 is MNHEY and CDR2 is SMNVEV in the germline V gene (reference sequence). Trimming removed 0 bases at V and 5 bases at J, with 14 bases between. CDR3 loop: CASSLSSGGGHQPQHF. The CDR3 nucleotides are TGTGCCAGCAGTTTATCCTCTGGGGGCGGCCATCAGCCCCAGCATTTT.

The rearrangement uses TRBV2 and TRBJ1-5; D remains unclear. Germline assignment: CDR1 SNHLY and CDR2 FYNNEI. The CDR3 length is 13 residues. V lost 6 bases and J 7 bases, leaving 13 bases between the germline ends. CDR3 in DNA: TGTGCCAGCAGACCTGACAAAACACAGCCCCAGCATTTT. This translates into CASRPDKTQPQHF.

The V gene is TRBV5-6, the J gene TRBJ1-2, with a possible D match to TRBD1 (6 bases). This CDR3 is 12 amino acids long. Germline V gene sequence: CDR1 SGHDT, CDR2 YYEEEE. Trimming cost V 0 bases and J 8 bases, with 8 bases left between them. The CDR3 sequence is CASSLGGGGYTF. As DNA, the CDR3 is TGTGCCAGCAGCTTGGGCGGGGGCGGCTACACCTTC.

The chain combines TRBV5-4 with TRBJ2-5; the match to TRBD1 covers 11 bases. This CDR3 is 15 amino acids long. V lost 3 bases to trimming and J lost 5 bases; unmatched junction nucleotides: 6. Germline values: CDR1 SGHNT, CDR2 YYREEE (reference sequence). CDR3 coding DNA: TGTGCCAGCAGCTCTGGACAGGGGGCGGGGGAGACCCAGTACTTC. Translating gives CASSSGQGAGETQYF.